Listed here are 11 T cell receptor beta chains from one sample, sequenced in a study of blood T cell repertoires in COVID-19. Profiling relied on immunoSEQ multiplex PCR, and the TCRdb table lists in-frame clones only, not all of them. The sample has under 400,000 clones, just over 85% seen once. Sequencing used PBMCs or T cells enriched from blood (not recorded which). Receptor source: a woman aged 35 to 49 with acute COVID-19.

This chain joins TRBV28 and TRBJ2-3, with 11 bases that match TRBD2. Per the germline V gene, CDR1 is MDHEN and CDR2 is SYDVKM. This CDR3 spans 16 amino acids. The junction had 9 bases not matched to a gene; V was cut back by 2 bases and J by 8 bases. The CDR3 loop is CASSLTLAGGTGTQYF. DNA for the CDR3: TGTGCCAGCAGTTTAACCCTAGCGGGGGGCACGGGTACGCAGTATTTT.

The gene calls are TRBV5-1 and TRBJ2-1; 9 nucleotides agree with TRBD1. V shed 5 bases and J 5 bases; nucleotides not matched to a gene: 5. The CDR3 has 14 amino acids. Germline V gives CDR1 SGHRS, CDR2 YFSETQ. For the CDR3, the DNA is TGCGCCAGCAGGAAGGACAGGGGTGACAATGAGCAGTTCTTC. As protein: CASRKDRGDNEQFF.

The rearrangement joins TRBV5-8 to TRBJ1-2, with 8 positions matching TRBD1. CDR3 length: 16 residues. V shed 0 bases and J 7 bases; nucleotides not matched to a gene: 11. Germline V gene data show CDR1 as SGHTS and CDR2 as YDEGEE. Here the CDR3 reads CASSLAGLRDRGGYTF. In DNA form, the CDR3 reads TGTGCCAGCAGCTTGGCTGGACTCCGCGACAGGGGTGGCTACACCTTC.

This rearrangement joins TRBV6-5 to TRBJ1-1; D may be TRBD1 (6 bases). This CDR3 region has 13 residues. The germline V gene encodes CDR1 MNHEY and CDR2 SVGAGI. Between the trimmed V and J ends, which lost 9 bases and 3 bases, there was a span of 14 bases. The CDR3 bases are TGTGCCAGTCACAGGGTTTCGGACACTGAAGCTTTCTTT. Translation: CASHRVSDTEAFF.

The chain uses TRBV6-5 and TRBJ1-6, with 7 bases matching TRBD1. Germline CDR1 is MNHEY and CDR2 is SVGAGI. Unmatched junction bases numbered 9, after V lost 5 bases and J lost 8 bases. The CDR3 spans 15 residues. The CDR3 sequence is CASSKKQGPDSPLHF. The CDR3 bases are TGTGCCAGCAGTAAAAAACAGGGGCCGGATTCACCCCTCCACTTT.

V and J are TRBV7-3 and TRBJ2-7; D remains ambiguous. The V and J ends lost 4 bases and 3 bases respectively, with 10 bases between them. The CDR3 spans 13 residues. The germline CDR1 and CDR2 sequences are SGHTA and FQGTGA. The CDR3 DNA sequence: TGTGCCAGCAGCTCTAGTCCGGGCTACGAGCAGTACTTC. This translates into CASSSSPGYEQYF.

The CDR3 region is CASSSLAWGGEAFF. CDR3 DNA sequence: TGTGCCAGCAGCTCGTTGGCCTGGGGCGGTGAAGCTTTCTTT. The chain recombines TRBV5-6 with TRBJ1-1, with D possibly matching TRBD1 (5 bases). This CDR3 has 14 residues. Germline V CDR1 and CDR2: SGHDT, YYEEEE. With 3 bases removed from V and 7 bases from J, the gap between germline ends came to 16 bases.

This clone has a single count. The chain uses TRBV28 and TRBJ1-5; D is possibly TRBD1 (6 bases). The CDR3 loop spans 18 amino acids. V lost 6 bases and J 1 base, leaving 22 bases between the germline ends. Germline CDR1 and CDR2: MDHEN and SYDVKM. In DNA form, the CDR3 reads TGTGCCAGCAGGGGAAGCGGGGCCCGGGGGGCGAGCAATCAGCCCCAGCATTTT. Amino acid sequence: CASRGSGARGASNQPQHF.

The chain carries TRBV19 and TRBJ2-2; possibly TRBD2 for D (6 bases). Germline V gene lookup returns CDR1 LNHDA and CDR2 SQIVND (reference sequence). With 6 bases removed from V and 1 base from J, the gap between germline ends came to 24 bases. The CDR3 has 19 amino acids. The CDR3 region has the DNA TGTGCCAGTAGCCTCTCAATGGTAGGACTACTCGGGAACACCGGGGAGCTGTTTTTT. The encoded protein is CASSLSMVGLLGNTGELFF.

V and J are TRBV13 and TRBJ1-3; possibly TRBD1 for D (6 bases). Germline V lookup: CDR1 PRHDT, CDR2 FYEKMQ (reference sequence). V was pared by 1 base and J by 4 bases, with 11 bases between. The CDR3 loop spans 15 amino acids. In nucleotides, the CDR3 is TGTGCCAGCAGCTTAGTCGGGACATTAGGAAACACCATATATTTT. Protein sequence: CASSLVGTLGNTIYF.

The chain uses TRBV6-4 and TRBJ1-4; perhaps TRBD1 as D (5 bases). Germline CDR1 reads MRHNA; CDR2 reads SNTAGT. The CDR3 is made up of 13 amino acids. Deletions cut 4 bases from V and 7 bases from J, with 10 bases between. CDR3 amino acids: CASSVRRGEKLFF. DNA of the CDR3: TGTGCCAGCAGTGTAAGAAGGGGTGAAAAACTGTTTTTT.